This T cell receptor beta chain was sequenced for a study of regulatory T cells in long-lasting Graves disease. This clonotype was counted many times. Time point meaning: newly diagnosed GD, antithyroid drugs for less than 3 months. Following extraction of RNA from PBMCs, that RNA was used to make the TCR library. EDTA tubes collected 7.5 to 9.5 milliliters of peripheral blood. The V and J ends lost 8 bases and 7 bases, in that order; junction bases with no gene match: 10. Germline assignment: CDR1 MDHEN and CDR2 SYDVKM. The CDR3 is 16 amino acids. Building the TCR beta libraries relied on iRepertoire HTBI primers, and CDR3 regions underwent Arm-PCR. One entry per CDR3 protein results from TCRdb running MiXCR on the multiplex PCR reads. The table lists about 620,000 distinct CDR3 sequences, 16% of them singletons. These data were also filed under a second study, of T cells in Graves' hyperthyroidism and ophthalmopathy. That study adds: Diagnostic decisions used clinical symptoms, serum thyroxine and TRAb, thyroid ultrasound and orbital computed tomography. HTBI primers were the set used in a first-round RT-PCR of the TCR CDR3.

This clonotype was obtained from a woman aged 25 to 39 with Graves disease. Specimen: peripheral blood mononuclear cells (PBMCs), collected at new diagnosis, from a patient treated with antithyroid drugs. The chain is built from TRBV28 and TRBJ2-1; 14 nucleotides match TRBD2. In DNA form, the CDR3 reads TGTGCCAGCGCAAGACTAGCGGGGGGGATTTCAAATGAGCAGTTCTTC. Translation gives CASARLAGGISNEQFF. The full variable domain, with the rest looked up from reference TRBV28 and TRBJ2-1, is DVKVTQSSRYLVKRTGEKVFLECVQDMDHENMFWYRQDPGLGLRLIYFSYDVKMKEKGDIPEGYSVSREKKERFSLILESASTNQTSMYLCASARLAGGISNEQFFGPGTRLTVL.